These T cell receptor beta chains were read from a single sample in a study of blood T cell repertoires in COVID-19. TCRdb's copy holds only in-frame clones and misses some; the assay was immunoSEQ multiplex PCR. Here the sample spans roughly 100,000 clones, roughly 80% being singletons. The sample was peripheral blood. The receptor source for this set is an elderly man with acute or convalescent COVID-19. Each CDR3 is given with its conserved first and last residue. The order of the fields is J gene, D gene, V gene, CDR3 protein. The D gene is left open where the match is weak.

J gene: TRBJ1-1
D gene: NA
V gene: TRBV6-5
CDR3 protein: CASSYGSWNTEAFF

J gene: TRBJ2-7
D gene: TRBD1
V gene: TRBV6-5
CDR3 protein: CASSRTGDYEQYF

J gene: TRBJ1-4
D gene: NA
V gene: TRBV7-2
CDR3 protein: CASSHSPSTNEKLFF

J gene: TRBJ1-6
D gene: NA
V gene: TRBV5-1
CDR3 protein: CASSPTEGRFNSPLHF

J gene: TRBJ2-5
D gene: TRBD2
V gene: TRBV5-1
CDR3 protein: CASSGGTSGAGTQYF

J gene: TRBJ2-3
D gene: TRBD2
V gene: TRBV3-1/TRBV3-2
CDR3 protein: CASSQDKWTSDDTQYF

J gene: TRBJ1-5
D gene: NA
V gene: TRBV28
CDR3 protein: CASIKEPNQPQHF

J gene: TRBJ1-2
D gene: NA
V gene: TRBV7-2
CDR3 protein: CASSLTRTGNYGYTF

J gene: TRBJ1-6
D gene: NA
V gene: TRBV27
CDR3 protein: CASSFDTQDSPLHF

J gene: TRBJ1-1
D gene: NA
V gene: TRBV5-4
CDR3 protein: CASSVRRRSAEAFF

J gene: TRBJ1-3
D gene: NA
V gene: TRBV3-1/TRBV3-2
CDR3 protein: CASSPNRVGNTIYF

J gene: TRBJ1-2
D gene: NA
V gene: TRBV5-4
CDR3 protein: CASSKQTGTNYGYTF

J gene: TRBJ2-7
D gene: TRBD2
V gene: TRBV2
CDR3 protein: CASSELAGEAYEQYF

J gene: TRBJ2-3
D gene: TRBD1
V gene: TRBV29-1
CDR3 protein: CSVQGVGDTQYF

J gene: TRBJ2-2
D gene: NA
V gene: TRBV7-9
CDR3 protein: CASSLTGTGELFF

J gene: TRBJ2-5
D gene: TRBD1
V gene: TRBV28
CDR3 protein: CASRNDRVETQYF

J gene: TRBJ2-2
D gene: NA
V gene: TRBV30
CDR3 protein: CASGSRANTGELFF

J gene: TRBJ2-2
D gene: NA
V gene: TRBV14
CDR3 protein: CASSQEIGQGDDTGELFF

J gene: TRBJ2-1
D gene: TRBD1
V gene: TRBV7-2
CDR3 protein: CASSLEGDRAGNEQFF

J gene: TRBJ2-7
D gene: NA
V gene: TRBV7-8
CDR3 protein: CASSLEAGGSYEQYF

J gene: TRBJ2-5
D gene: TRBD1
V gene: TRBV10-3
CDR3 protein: CAISSGQGKETQYF

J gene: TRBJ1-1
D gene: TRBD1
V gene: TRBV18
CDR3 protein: CASSPDGQGEAFF

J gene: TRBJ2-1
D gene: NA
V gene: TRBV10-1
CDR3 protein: CASSKESSYNEQFF

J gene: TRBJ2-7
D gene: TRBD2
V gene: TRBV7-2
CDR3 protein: CASSLGLAYEQYF